Given below is one TCR beta chain in context. The sample holds many counts of this clonotype. Its cognate antigen has yet to be identified. No quality values exist for individual bases; no much larger clone is one base distant. The data stem from a study of breast tumors, draining lymph nodes, adjacent tissues (dated by TCRdb to 2016 to 2017). Background on the whole study: In breast cancer patients, the study compared the TCR beta repertoires of tumor, adjacent nontumor tissue and axillary lymph nodes. In human breast cancer, the study set out to evaluate how tumor, surrounding tissue and draining lymph node repertoires relate to one another and whether T cells may move between these sites.

The study at large found these results: Tumor and nontumor tissue repertoires were found to be significantly more similar in luminal-like than in basal-like breast cancer. The conclusion that tumor T cells originate in lymph nodes was framed as consistent with a hypothesis rather than directly demonstrated. A scenario in which most tumor T cells derive from the lymph node and then expand within tumor tissue was judged to be consistent with the data. Tumor T-cell repertoires showed less diversity than lymph node repertoires and more diversity than nontumor tissue repertoires, and tumor T-cell repertoires showed preferential V and J gene usage.

From cysteine to phenylalanine, the CDR3 is 14 amino acids long. Of all the DNA, just the CDR3 is kept, 42 bases in frame from base 1. Reading the germline V gene (reference sequence) gives CDR1 DFQATT and CDR2 SNEGSKA. Relative to germline, V is 5 bases shorter and J is 6 bases shorter, with 16 bases between their ends. Lymph node samples came from the axillary draining lymph nodes of breast cancer patients. TCRdb records Illumina HiSeq 2000 as the sequencer. Multiplex PCR amplification was used to generate the TCR beta chain libraries. The amplified TCR beta chain products were analyzed by high-throughput sequencing. TCRdb trimmed public reads at Q25 via fastp, called clones via MiXCR and kept in-frame beta chains. Entries are consolidated by CDR3 protein sequence, retaining the most common genes and DNA. The sample records 90,000 to 120,000 distinct CDR3 sequences, around 20% of which are singletons. Together, the top ten hold roughly 1.2% of the sample.

The TCR sequence derives from a female donor with breast cancer. Some clones in this sample may be carry-over from other donors' samples. This receptor chain uses TRBV20-1 and TRBJ1-4; the D gene is not confidently resolved. Sequenced sample: axillary lymph node tissue. The CDR3 reads as follows: CSAYQVGLDEKLFF. The nucleotides are TGCAGTGCTTACCAGGTGGGATTGGATGAAAAACTGTTTTTT.